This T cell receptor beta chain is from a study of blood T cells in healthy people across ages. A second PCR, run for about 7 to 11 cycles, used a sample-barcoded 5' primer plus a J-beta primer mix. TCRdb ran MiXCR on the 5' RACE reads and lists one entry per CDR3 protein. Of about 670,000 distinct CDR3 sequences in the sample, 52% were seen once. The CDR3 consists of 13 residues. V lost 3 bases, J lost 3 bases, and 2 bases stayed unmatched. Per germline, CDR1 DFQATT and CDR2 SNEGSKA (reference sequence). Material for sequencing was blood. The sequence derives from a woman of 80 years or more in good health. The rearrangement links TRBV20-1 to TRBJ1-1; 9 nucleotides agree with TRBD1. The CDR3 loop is CSARGTGHTEAFF. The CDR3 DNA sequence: TGCAGTGCTAGGGGGACAGGGCACACTGAAGCTTTCTTT.